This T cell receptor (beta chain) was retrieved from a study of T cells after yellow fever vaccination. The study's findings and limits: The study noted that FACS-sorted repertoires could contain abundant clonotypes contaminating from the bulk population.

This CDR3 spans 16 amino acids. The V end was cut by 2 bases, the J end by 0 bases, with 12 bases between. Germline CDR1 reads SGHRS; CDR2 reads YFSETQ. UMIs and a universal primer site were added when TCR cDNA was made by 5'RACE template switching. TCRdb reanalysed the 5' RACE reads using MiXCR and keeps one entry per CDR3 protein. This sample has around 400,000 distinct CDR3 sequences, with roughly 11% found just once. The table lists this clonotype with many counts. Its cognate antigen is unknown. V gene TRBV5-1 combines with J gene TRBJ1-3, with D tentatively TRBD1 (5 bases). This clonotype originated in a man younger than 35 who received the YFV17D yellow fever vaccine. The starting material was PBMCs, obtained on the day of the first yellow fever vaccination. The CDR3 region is CASSFGAARSGNTIYF. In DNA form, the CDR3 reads TGCGCCAGCAGCTTCGGGGCGGCCCGCTCTGGAAACACCATATATTTT.